The 4 T cell receptor beta chains reported below all come from one sample, sequenced in a study of blood T cell repertoires in COVID-19. Using immunoSEQ multiplex PCR, the repertoire was profiled, and TCRdb retains in-frame clones only, with some absent. Of approximately 150,000 clones in the sample, about nine tenths were seen once. Sequences were obtained from peripheral blood. These receptor sequences come from a woman in her sixties or seventies with active or convalescent COVID-19.

J is TRBJ1-4 and V is TRBV5-1, with TRBD1 matching over 7 bases. J was trimmed by 11 bases and V by 0 bases; bases with no gene match: 10. Looked up from germline, CDR1 is SGHRS and CDR2 is YFSETQ. CDR3 length: 15 amino acids. The CDR3, as DNA: TGCGCCAGCAGCTTGGCCGGAGACAGGGACGGGAAACTGTTTTTT. Translation gives CASSLAGDRDGKLFF. The full variable domain, rest sourced from reference TRBV5-1 and TRBJ1-4, is KAGVTQTPRYLIKTRGQQVTLSCSPISGHRSVSWYQQTPGQGLQFLFEYFSETQRNKGNFPGRFSGRQFSNSRSEMNVSTLELGDSALYLCASSLAGDRDGKLFFGSGTQLSVL.

This clone was seen a few times. This rearrangement joins TRBV4-1 to TRBJ2-3, with a weak D call TRBD2 (5 bases). The ends were cut back, 2 bases at V and 4 bases at J, with 22 bases in the middle. CDR3 length equals 18 residues. CDR1 is MGHRA and CDR2 is YSYEKL in the germline V gene. CDR3 sequence reads: CASSQNPNVASRADTQYF. CDR3 in DNA: TGCGCCAGCAGCCAAAATCCAAACGTGGCATCGAGGGCAGATACGCAGTATTTT.

This clone appeared many times. The gene calls are TRBV3-1 (or the pseudogene TRBV3-2) and TRBJ2-2; TRBD2 aligns across 11 bases. Germline values: CDR1 LGHDT, CDR2 YNNKEL (reference sequence). V shed 0 bases and J 9 bases; nucleotides not matched to a gene: 9. CDR3 length: 17 residues. CDR3 DNA sequence: TGTGCCAGCAGCCAAGATCCGGGACTAGCGGTCAGACGGGAGCTGTTTTTT. As protein: CASSQDPGLAVRRELFF.

The rearrangement joins TRBV28 to TRBJ2-7, with D maybe TRBD2 (6 bases). The germline V gene encodes CDR1 MDHEN and CDR2 SYDVKM. Trimming left V 9 bases short and J 7 bases short, with 10 bases between. CDR3 length: 10 residues. CDR3 loop: CASGTPEQYF. As DNA, the CDR3 is TGTGCCAGTGGGACTCCGGAGCAGTACTTC.